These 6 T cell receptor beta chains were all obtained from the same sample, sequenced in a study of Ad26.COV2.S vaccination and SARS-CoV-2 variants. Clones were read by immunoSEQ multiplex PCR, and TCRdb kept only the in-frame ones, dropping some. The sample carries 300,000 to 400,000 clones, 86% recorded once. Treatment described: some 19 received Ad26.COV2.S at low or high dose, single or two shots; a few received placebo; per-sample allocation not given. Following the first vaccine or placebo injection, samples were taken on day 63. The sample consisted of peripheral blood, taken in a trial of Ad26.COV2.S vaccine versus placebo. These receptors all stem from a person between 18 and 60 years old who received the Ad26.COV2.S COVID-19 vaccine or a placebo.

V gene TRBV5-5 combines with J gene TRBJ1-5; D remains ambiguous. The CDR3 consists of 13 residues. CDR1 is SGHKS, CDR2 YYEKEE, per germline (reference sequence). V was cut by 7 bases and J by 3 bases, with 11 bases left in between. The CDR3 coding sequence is TGTGCCAGCTCACGAGGTTCCAATCAGCCCCAGCATTTT. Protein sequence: CASSRGSNQPQHF. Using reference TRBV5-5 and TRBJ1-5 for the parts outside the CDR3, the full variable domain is DAGVTQSPTHLIKTRGQQVTLRCSPISGHKSVSWYQQVLGQGPQFIFQYYEKEERGRGNFPDRFSARQFPNYSSELNVNALLLGDSALYLCASSRGSNQPQHFGDGTRLSIL.

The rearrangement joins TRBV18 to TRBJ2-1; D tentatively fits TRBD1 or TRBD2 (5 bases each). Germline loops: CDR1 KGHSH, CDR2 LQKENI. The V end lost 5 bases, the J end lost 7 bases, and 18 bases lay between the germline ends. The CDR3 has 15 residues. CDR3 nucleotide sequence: TGTGCCAGCTCATCAACGGGACCTCTCCTTAATGAGCAGTTCTTC. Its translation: CASSSTGPLLNEQFF.

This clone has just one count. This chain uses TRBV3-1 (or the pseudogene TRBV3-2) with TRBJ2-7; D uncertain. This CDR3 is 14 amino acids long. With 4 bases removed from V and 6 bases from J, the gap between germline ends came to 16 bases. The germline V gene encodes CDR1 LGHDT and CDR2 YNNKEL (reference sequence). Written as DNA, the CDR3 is TGTGCCAGCAGCCTCCAGACTTCTTCGGGCGAGCAGTACTTC. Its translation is CASSLQTSSGEQYF.

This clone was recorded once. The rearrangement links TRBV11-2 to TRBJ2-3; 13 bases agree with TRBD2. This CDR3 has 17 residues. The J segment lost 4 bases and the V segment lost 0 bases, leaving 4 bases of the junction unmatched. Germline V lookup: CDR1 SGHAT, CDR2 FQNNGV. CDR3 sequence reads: CASSLELAGGPSDTQYF. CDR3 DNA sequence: TGTGCCAGCAGCTTAGAACTAGCGGGGGGGCCGTCAGATACGCAGTATTTT. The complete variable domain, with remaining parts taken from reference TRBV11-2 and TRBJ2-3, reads EAGVAQSPRYKIIEKRQSVAFWCNPISGHATLYWYQQILGQGPKLLIQFQNNGVVDDSQLPKDRFSAERLKGVDSTLKIQPAKLEDSAVYLCASSLELAGGPSDTQYFGPGTRLTVL.

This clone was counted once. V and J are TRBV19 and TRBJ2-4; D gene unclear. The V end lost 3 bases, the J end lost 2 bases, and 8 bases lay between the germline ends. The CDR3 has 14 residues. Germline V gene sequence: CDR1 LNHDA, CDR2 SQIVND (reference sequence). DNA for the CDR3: TGTGCCAGTAGTATGGGTTTTCCCAAAAACATTCAGTACTTC. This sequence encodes CASSMGFPKNIQYF. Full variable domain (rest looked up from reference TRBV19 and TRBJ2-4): DGGITQSPKYLFRKEGQNVTLSCEQNLNHDAMYWYRQDPGQGLRLIYYSQIVNDFQKGDIAEGYSVSREKKESFPLTVTSAQKNPTAFYLCASSMGFPKNIQYFGAGTRLSVL.

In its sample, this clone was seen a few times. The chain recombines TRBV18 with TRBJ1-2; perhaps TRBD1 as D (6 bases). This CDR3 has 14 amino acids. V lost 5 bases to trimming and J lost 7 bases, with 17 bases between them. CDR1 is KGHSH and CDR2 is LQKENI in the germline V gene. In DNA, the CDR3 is TGTGCCAGCTCAAGCTCCGGGGGCCGCCCTGGCTACACCTTC. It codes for CASSSSGGRPGYTF.